This T cell receptor (beta chain) comes out of a study of shared clonotypes between healthy human individuals (dated by TCRdb to between 2020 and 2021). About the study as a whole: A couple of women and three men aged 18 to 49 years were included in the cohort. The study deeply sequenced blood TCR repertoires of several healthy adults to estimate repertoire size and the extent of clonotype sharing between individuals. Leukapheresis yielded between about 0.85 and 9 billion PBMCs per donor. For each donor, CD4 naive and CD4 memory were each given three plates, CD8 naive was given two plates, and CD8 memory was given one plate. Libraries were prepared and TCR repertoires were sequenced by different laboratories using diverse techniques, in order to increase sequencing depth and limit assay-specific biases.

Donors were healthy HIV-negative adults with no recently reported acute infections or vaccinations. Only Caucasian adults living in Nashville, Tennessee, USA were represented among the donors. CD4+ T cells were enriched by magnetic negative selection, after which naive cells were positively selected on CD45RA and the negative fraction was taken as the memory subset. After blood collection by leukapheresis, PBMCs were isolated using Ficoll-Histopaque density gradient centrifugation and then cryopreserved in the vapor phase of liquid nitrogen. Analytical flow cytometry was used to check the purity and quantity of every magnetically sorted T cell population. Each sorted fraction had its genomic DNA isolated and then quantified by UV absorbance on a Nanodrop 2000c. The paper as a whole reports these results and caveats: Pairwise subsampling indicated that sequencing depth was expected to affect the degree of clonotype sharing among donors. Clonotypes shared by all four sorted-subset donors showed higher generation probabilities than non-shared clonotypes. Naive subsets generally had larger estimated clonotype richness than memory subsets. Even with the large sequencing depth, rarefaction of the sorted-subset datasets indicated that sequencing was incomplete. Sharing across a few donors was observed for 4.5% to 6.5% of naive CD4, around 3.5% of naive CD8, over 2% of memory CD4, and about 0.39% of memory CD8 clonotypes. Sampling was limited to blood, and TCR repertoires in tissue likely differ from TCR repertoires in blood. Because the study included only a small number of donors, the genetic and exposure-history diversity represented was limited.

About this clone: It has no known antigen specificity. Per-base quality was not reported, and no clone a single base away is much larger than it.

Using the deep immunoSEQ assay, multiplex PCR amplified TCR CDR3 regions from genomic DNA. Extracted genomic DNA from each cell subset was distributed evenly across all wells of several immunoSEQ 96-well plates, and each plate was treated as a replicate. For sorted subsets, 150 to 250 ng genomic DNA, equal to some 30,000 T cell genomes, was loaded into each replicate PCR. Purified libraries were measured with a Qubit 3.0 fluorometer, size-checked on a Bioanalyzer 2100, and measured again with the KAPA Library Quantification kit. Every immunoSEQ 96-well plate was sequenced on a separate single-read 150-cycle Illumina NextSeq 550 flow cell. On the authors' methods: Because the immunoSEQ output held only junctional sequences and lacked quality scores, the filtering could not match the filtering applied to full-length reads. Sequences were annotated with PyIR, a Python wrapper for IgBLAST v1.9, and V/J genes and CDR3 were assigned using IMGT germline references. Any read was removed if the V/J assignment was weak (E-value above 1e-6), the CDR3 was missing, or the read contained stop codons, out-of-frame junctions, or ambiguous translated residues. V3J clonotypes were defined by identical inferred V gene, J gene, and CDR3 amino acid sequence. Percentage overlap between repertoires was calculated by dividing the number of shared unique clonotypes by the size of the smaller repertoire. RTK rarefaction, the Chao1 estimator, and Recon v2.1 estimates of unobserved clonotypes were used to assess repertoire richness. Generation probabilities for all TCRbeta clonotypes obtained by the gDNA method from a handful of donors were computed using OLGA. The table was pulled from immuneACCESS by TCRdb, which kept in-frame rearrangements only. Such tables lose some clones; where checked, under half of the loss comes from unresolved V genes, and the rest has no known cause. D and trimming come from the DNA, and the V and J calls and clone size come from that table. The sample table lists about 2.3 million clones, approximately 93% of them with a count of one. The top ten clones comprise 0.39% of the sample.

CDR1 and CDR2 are read off the germline V gene as SGHTA and FQGTGA. V sheds 2 bases and J sheds 0 bases, leaving 7 bases between their ends. From its cysteine to its phenylalanine, the CDR3 spans 14 amino acids. CDR3 DNA only is kept here, 42 bases in frame from base 1. The source material was naive CD4+ T cells from PBMCs. The intended sense of this specimen's cell subset or site label: CD45RA+ positively selected. This sequence originates from a man between 18 and 29 years old in good health. Some clones in this sample may be carry-over from other donors' samples. The chain joins TRBV7-3 to TRBJ2-5; the D gene is unclear. In nucleotides, the sequence is TGTGCCAGCAGCTTACTGGGAAACCAAGAGACCCAGTACTTC. Its product reads: CASSLLGNQETQYF.